This T cell receptor (beta chain) was documented in a study of blood T cell repertoires in COVID-19. V was clipped by 5 bases and J by 8 bases; unmatched bases: 7. The CDR3 spans 14 residues. CDR1 is LNHDA and CDR2 is SQIVND in the germline V gene (reference sequence). Profiled with immunoSEQ multiplex PCR; TCRdb holds only in-frame clones, not every one. This repertoire shows 250,000 to 350,000 clones, roughly 88% found once; its top ten account for 0.87%. The rearrangement uses TRBV19 and TRBJ2-1; TRBD2 aligns across 9 bases. Sequences were obtained from peripheral blood. This clonotype was obtained from a human donor with COVID-19, enrolled during active disease. The donor label of this sample is uncertain. The CDR3 DNA follows: TGTGCCAGTAGTCTGCCTAGCGGGATCTATGAGCAGTTCTTC. This encodes CASSLPSGIYEQFF. Looking up the rest from reference TRBV19 and TRBJ2-1 gives the full variable domain: DGGITQSPKYLFRKEGQNVTLSCEQNLNHDAMYWYRQDPGQGLRLIYYSQIVNDFQKGDIAEGYSVSREKKESFPLTVTSAQKNPTAFYLCASSLPSGIYEQFFGPGTRLTVL.